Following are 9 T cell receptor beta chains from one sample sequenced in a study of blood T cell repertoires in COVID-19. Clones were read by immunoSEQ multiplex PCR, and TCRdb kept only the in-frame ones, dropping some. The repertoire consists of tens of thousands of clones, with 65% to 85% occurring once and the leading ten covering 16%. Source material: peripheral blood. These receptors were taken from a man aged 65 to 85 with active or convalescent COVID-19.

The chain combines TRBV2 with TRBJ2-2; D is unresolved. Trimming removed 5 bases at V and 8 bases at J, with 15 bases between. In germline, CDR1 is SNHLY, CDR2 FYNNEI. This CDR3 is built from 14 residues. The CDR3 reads CASSTTIGTGELFF. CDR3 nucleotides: TGTGCCAGCAGTACTACTATAGGAACGGGGGAGCTGTTTTTT.

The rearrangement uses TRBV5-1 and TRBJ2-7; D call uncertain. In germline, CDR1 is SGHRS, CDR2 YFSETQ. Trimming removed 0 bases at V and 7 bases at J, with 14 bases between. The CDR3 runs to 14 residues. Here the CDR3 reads CASSLGLLSNEQYF. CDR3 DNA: TGCGCCAGCAGCTTGGGTCTTTTGAGTAATGAGCAGTACTTC. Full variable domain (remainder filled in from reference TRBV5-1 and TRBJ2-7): KAGVTQTPRYLIKTRGQQVTLSCSPISGHRSVSWYQQTPGQGLQFLFEYFSETQRNKGNFPGRFSGRQFSNSRSEMNVSTLELGDSALYLCASSLGLLSNEQYFGPGTRLTVT.

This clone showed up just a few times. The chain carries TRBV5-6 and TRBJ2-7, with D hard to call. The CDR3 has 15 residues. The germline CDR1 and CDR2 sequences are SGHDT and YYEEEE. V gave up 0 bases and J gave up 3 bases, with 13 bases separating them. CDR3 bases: TGTGCCAGCAGCTTGGTGCAGGTTACGATCTACGAGCAGTACTTC. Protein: CASSLVQVTIYEQYF.

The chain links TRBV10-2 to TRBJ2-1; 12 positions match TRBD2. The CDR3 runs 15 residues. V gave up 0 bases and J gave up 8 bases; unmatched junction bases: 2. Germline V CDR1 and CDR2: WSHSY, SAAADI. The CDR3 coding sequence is TGCGCCAGCAGTGAGTCCCTAGCGGGGGGGCATGAGCAGTTCTTC. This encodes CASSESLAGGHEQFF.

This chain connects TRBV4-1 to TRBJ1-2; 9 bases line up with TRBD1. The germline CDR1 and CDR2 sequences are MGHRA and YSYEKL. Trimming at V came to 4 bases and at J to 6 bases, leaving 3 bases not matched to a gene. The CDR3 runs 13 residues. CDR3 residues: CASSLRQGDGYTF. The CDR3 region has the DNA TGCGCCAGCAGCCTAAGACAGGGGGATGGCTACACCTTC.

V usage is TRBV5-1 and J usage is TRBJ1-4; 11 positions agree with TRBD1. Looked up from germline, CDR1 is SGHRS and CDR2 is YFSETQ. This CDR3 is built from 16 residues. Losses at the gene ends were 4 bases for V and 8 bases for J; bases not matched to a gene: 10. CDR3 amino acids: CASSRTGGLDLEKLFF. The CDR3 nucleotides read TGCGCCAGCAGCCGGACAGGGGGCTTGGATTTGGAAAAACTGTTTTTT.

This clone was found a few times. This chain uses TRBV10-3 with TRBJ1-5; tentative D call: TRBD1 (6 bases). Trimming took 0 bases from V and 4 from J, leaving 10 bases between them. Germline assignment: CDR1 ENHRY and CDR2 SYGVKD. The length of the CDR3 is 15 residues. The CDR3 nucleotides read TGTGCCATCAGTGAGTCGAACAGGGAGAATCAGCCCCAGCATTTT. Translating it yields CAISESNRENQPQHF.

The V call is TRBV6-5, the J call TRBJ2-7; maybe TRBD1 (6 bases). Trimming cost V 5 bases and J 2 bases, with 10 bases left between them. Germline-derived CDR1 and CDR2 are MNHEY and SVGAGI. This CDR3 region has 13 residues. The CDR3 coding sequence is TGTGCCAGCAGTCCAGGACAGACCTACGAGCAGTACTTC. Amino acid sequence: CASSPGQTYEQYF.

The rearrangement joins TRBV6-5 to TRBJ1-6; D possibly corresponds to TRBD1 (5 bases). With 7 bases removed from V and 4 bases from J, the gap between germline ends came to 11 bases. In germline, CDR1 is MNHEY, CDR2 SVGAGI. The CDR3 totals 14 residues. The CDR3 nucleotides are TGTGCCAGCACCCAAACAGGATATAATTCACCCCTCCACTTT. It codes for CASTQTGYNSPLHF.